A single sample is the source of the 8 T cell receptor beta chains below, sequenced in a study of early T cells in non-severe SARS-CoV-2 infection (dated by TCRdb to 2020 to 2022). Receptors were amplified or captured by 5' RACE. Sequencing was performed on a NextSeq 500. The raw public reads went through TCRdb reprocessing: fastp at Q25, MiXCR clone calling, in-frame beta chains kept. Rows matching on CDR3 protein sequence are summarized as one entry with the most common DNA and genes. This sample lists more than 80,000 distinct CDR3 sequences; about an eighth were detected once. The top ten hold around 1.5% of the sample. Sequencing was carried out using whole blood. Receptors were obtained from an adult who was a healthcare worker with PCR-confirmed SARS-CoV-2 infection or an uninfected control (not recorded which).

This clonotype was seen at least ten times. The chain recombines TRBV11-2 with TRBJ2-1, with 11 bases matching TRBD2. CDR3 length: 15 residues. V shed 1 base, J shed 8 bases, and the junction held 4 bases outside the gene matches. Germline V gene lookup returns CDR1 SGHAT and CDR2 FQNNGV. The CDR3 here is CASSLVAGGPDEQFF. Written as DNA, the CDR3 is TGTGCCAGCAGCTTAGTAGCGGGGGGGCCGGATGAGCAGTTCTTC.

This clonotype has ten or more counts. The chain uses TRBV3-1 and TRBJ2-5, with TRBD2 identical over 7 bases. CDR1 is LGHDT and CDR2 is YNNKEL in the germline V gene (reference sequence). CDR3 length: 17 amino acids. Unmatched junction bases numbered 11, after V lost 4 bases and J lost 0 bases. The CDR3 nucleotides read TGTGCCAGCAGCCTGGAGGCGGGGGAGTTAGACCAAGAGACCCAGTACTTC. Translated: CASSLEAGELDQETQYF.

This clonotype appeared a few times. The chain uses TRBV9 and TRBJ2-5, with 9 bases lining up with TRBD1. The CDR3 length is 15 residues. Trimming removed 4 bases from V and 4 bases from J; junction bases left unmatched: 8. Germline V lookup: CDR1 SGDLS, CDR2 YYNGEE. CDR3 residues: CASSLLGQGGETQYF. CDR3 sequence (DNA): TGTGCCAGCAGCCTACTGGGACAGGGTGGAGAGACCCAGTACTTC. Looking up the rest from reference TRBV9 and TRBJ2-5 gives the full variable domain: DSGVTQTPKHLITATGQRVTLRCSPRSGDLSVYWYQQSLDQGLQFLIQYYNGEERAKGNILERFSAQQFPDLHSELNLSSLELGDSALYFCASSLLGQGGETQYFGPGTRLLVL.

The table lists this clonotype with many counts. J is TRBJ2-6 and V is TRBV10-3; no firm D call. The CDR3 length is 13 residues. The V and J ends lost 4 bases and 4 bases respectively, with 5 bases between them. Germline assignment: CDR1 ENHRY and CDR2 SYGVKD. The CDR3 DNA sequence: TGTGCCATCAGTGTTGGGGGGGCCAACGTCCTGACTTTC. Translation: CAISVGGANVLTF.

This clonotype was seen a few times. The J gene is TRBJ2-3, the V gene TRBV5-1; 8 nucleotides match TRBD2. Trimming took 0 bases from V and 4 from J; bases not matched to a gene: 13. The CDR3 covers 18 residues. CDR1 is SGHRS and CDR2 is YFSETQ in the germline V gene. The CDR3 DNA sequence: TGCGCCAGCAGCTTGGCCGGTCAGCGGGGGAGTCGGGCAGATACGCAGTATTTT. This sequence encodes CASSLAGQRGSRADTQYF.

This clonotype has ten or more counts. J is TRBJ1-5 and V is TRBV2; possibly TRBD1 for D (6 bases). The germline gives CDR1 SNHLY, CDR2 FYNNEI. The CDR3 loop spans 16 amino acids. Trimming took 9 bases from V and 4 from J, leaving 22 bases between them. The CDR3 spells CASGAQGPQFNQPQHF. CDR3 DNA sequence: TGTGCCAGTGGGGCCCAGGGGCCCCAATTTAATCAGCCCCAGCATTTT.

This clonotype was found a few times. The chain is built from TRBV10-1 and TRBJ2-1; D tentatively fits TRBD1 or TRBD2 (6 bases each). V gave up 4 bases and J gave up 4 bases, with 11 bases separating them. The CDR3 totals 14 residues. Germline assignment: CDR1 WNHNN and CDR2 SYGVQD (reference sequence). CDR3 nucleotide sequence: TGCGCCAGCAGTGTTGGGGGGACATACAATGAGCAGTTCTTC. This encodes CASSVGGTYNEQFF.

The V call is TRBV3-1, the J call TRBJ2-3; D is ambiguous. This CDR3 spans 11 amino acids. CDR1 and CDR2 (germline): LGHDT, YNNKEL (reference sequence). V was shortened by 8 bases and J by 6 bases, with 9 bases between the two germline ends. The CDR3, as DNA: TGTGCCAGCTCAGGATTGGATACGCAGTATTTT. This translates into CASSGLDTQYF.